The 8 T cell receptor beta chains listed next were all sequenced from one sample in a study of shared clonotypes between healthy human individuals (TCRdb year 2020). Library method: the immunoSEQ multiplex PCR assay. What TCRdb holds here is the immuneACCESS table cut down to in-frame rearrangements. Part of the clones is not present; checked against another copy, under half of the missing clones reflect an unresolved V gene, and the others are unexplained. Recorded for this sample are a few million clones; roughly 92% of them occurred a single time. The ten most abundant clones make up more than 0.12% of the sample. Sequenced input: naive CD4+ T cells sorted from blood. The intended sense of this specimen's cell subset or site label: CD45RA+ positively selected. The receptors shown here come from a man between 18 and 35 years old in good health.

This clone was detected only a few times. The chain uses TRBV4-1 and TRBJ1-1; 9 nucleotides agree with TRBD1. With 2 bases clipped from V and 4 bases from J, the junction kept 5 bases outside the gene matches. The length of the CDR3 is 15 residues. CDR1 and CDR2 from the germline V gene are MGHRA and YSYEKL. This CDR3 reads CASSQTVTGGTEAFF. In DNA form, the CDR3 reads TGCGCCAGCAGCCAAACAGTGACAGGGGGCACTGAAGCTTTCTTT.

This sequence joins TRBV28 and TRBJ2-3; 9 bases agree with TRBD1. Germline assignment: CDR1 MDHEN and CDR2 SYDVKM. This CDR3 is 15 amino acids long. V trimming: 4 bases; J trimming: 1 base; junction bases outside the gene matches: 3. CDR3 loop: CASSSWTGGTDTQYF. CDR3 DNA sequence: TGTGCCAGCAGTTCATGGACAGGGGGCACAGATACGCAGTATTTT.

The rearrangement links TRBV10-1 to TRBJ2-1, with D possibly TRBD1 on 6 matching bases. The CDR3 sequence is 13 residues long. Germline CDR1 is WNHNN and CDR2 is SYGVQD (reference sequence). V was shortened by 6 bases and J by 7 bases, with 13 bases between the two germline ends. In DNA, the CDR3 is TGCGCCAGCAGCTCCCAGGGGTTAAATGAGCAGTTCTTC. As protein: CASSSQGLNEQFF.

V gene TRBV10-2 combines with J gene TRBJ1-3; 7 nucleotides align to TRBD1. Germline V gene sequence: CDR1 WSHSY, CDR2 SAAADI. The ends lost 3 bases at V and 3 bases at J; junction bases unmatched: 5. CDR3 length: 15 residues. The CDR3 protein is CASSDGTAYGNTIYF. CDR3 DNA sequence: TGCGCCAGCAGTGATGGGACAGCCTATGGAAACACCATATATTTT.

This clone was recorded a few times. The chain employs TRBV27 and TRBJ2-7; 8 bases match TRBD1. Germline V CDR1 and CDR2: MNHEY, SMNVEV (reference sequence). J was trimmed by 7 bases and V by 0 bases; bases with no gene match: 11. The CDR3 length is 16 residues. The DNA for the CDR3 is TGTGCCAGCAGTTTATCCCGGGCAGGGGGCACGTGGGAGCAGTACTTC. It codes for CASSLSRAGGTWEQYF.

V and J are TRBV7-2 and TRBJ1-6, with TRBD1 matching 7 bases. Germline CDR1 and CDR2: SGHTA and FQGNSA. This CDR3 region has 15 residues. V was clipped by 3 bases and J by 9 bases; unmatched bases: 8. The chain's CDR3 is CASSFDRARFSPLHF. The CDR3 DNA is TGTGCCAGCAGCTTCGACAGGGCCCGATTTTCACCCCTCCACTTT.

Written as DNA, the CDR3 is TGTGCCAGCAGCTTAAAGCCTAGGGGGCTTGGAGAGTCACCCCTCCACTTT. Its translation is CASSLKPRGLGESPLHF. The rearrangement uses TRBV7-2 and TRBJ1-6; TRBD1 agrees at 7 bases. Germline lookup yields CDR1 SGHTA and CDR2 FQGNSA. With V trimmed by 2 bases and J by 10 bases, 14 bases remained unmatched. The length of the CDR3 is 17 residues.

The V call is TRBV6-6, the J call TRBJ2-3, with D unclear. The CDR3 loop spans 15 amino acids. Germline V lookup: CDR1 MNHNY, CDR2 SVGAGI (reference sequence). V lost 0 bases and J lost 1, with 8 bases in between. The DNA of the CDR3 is TGTGCCAGCAGTTACTCGTTGTTTCGCACAGATACGCAGTATTTT. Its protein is CASSYSLFRTDTQYF.